A selection of T cell receptor beta chains follows, all from one sample in a study of T cell responses to AZD1222 COVID-19 vaccine. Profiling relied on immunoSEQ multiplex PCR, and the TCRdb table lists in-frame clones only, not all of them. The sample consists of 100,000 to 150,000 clones, about 87% of them appearing once. Sequences were derived from peripheral blood, sampled on day 0 of AZD1222 vaccination. The receptors derive from an adult in good health. Each CDR3 is given with its conserved first and last residue. A D gene is named only where the DNA matches it firmly. Some rows have no size entry. The others give once, few or many, or a class for an expanded clone.

J,D,size,V,CDR3,DNA
TRBJ1-2,NA,NA,TRBV10-3,CAIRVLGDGYTF,TGTGCCATCAGGGTTCTTGGGGATGGCTACACCTTC
TRBJ1-3,TRBD1,NA,TRBV4-2,CASSQARDRGASGNTIYF,TGTGCCAGCAGCCAAGCCCGGGACAGGGGCGCCTCTGGAAACACCATATATTTT
TRBJ2-7,NA,NA,TRBV7-2,CASRTWAGVAYEQYF,TGTGCCAGCAGAACGTGGGCAGGGGTGGCCTACGAGCAGTACTTC
TRBJ1-2,NA,NA,TRBV6-5,CASSSGTLYGYTF,TGTGCCAGCAGTTCCGGCACACTGTATGGCTACACCTTC
TRBJ1-1,TRBD1,NA,TRBV7-9,CASSLDPGQGLTEAFF,TGTGCCAGCAGCTTAGACCCCGGACAGGGTTTAACTGAAGCTTTCTTT
TRBJ2-3,NA,NA,TRBV28,CASSLGTSLDTQYF,TGTGCCAGCAGCCTCGGCACGTCTCTAGATACGCAGTATTTT
TRBJ2-7,TRBD2,NA,TRBV7-2,CASSFKLAGGPRHEQYF,TGTGCCAGCAGCTTTAAATTAGCGGGAGGGCCGAGACACGAGCAGTACTTC
TRBJ1-2,NA,once,TRBV6-4,CASSEDTFSYGYTF,TGTGCCAGCAGTGAGGATACCTTCTCTTATGGCTACACCTTC
TRBJ2-6,NA,NA,TRBV5-1,CASSLSQGYSGANVLTF,TGCGCCAGCAGCTTGTCTCAGGGTTACTCTGGGGCCAACGTCCTGACTTTC
TRBJ2-7,NA,NA,TRBV4-2,CASSQDRAGRPYEQYF,TGTGCCAGCAGCCAAGATAGGGCGGGACGCCCCTACGAGCAGTACTTC
TRBJ1-4,NA,NA,TRBV30,CAWSVPGAATNEKLFF,TGTGCCTGGAGTGTACCCGGGGCCGCAACTAATGAAAAACTGTTTTTT
TRBJ1-5,NA,NA,TRBV27,CASSLKLGGGLSNQPQHF,TGTGCCAGCAGTTTAAAGTTGGGGGGCGGCTTGAGCAATCAGCCCCAGCATTTT
TRBJ1-3,TRBD1,NA,TRBV4-3,CASSQDTGAKTIYF,TGCGCCAGCAGCCAAGATACAGGGGCGAAGACCATATATTTT
TRBJ2-2,NA,NA,TRBV19,CASRKENTGELFF,TGTGCCAGTAGAAAGGAAAACACCGGGGAGCTGTTTTTT
TRBJ2-7,TRBD1,NA,TRBV7-8,CASSLNAAGRGQYEQYF,TGTGCCAGCAGCTTAAACGCGGCCGGCAGGGGGCAATACGAGCAGTACTTC
TRBJ2-7,TRBD2,NA,TRBV4-3,CASSRRSGTSSDEQYF,TGCGCCAGCAGCCGAAGATCCGGGACTAGTTCCGACGAGCAGTACTTC
TRBJ2-5,TRBD1,NA,TRBV6-5,CASMKGQGLETQYF,TGTGCCAGCATGAAGGGACAGGGGCTGGAGACCCAGTACTTC
TRBJ1-5,NA,once,TRBV20-1,CSARSGQPQHF,TGCAGTGCCAGGTCGGGGCAGCCCCAGCATTTT
TRBJ1-1,NA,NA,TRBV12-3/TRBV12-4,CASSFSGTAFF,TGTGCCAGCAGTTTTTCAGGGACGGCTTTCTTT
TRBJ1-2,TRBD1,NA,TRBV9,CASSVGGGIYGYTF,TGTGCCAGCAGCGTAGGAGGGGGCATCTATGGCTACACCTTC
TRBJ2-3,NA,NA,TRBV5-8,CASSLTRRLATDTQYF,TGTGCCAGCAGCCTTACCAGGCGGTTAGCGACAGATACGCAGTATTTT
TRBJ2-7,NA,NA,TRBV19,CASSYQTGNYEQYF,TGTGCCAGTAGTTATCAGACTGGGAACTACGAGCAGTACTTC
TRBJ1-1,TRBD1,once,TRBV5-1,CASSLPRQGDTEAFF,TGCGCCAGCAGCTTGCCCCGACAGGGCGATACTGAAGCTTTCTTT
TRBJ1-1,NA,NA,TRBV28,CASSLVSENTEAFF,TGTGCCAGCAGTTTAGTAAGTGAGAACACTGAAGCTTTCTTT
TRBJ1-4,NA,few,TRBV5-6,CASSFWGAEKLFF,TGTGCCAGCAGCTTTTGGGGCGCAGAAAAACTGTTTTTT
TRBJ1-1,NA,NA,TRBV18,CASSRGSSNPEAFF,TGTGCCAGCTCACGGGGCAGCTCAAACCCTGAAGCTTTCTTT
TRBJ2-3,NA,NA,TRBV29-1,CSVEYGTDTQYF,TGCAGCGTTGAGTACGGGACAGATACGCAGTATTTT
TRBJ1-3,NA,NA,TRBV28,CASGSPAGTGNTIYF,TGTGCCAGCGGCTCCCCCGCAGGGACTGGAAACACCATATATTTT
TRBJ2-7,NA,NA,TRBV28,CASRPELDTRSIGEQYF,TGTGCCAGCAGACCGGAGCTGGACACTCGGAGTATTGGCGAGCAGTACTTC
TRBJ1-1,NA,NA,TRBV7-9,CASSLGMSNTEAFF,TGTGCCAGCAGCTTAGGAATGAGTAACACTGAAGCTTTCTTT
TRBJ1-1,NA,NA,TRBV19,CASSITHGSARATEAFF,TGTGCCAGTAGTATAACTCACGGATCTGCCCGGGCCACTGAAGCTTTCTTT
TRBJ2-3,NA,NA,TRBV18,CASSPQGSDTQYF,TGTGCCAGCTCACCCCAGGGGTCAGATACGCAGTATTTT
TRBJ2-7,NA,NA,TRBV19,CASSTIPSYEQYF,TGTGCCAGTAGTACAATCCCCTCCTACGAGCAGTACTTC
TRBJ2-5,NA,NA,TRBV2,CASSTRRSQETQYF,TGTGCCAGCAGTACGAGGAGGTCCCAAGAGACCCAGTACTTC
TRBJ2-1,TRBD2,NA,TRBV10-1,CASSATTSGRSEQFF,TGCGCCAGCAGTGCCACGACTAGCGGGAGGAGTGAGCAGTTCTTC
TRBJ1-1,NA,NA,TRBV7-9,CASSPNRFMNTEAFF,TGTGCCAGCAGCCCTAACAGGTTCATGAACACTGAAGCTTTCTTT
TRBJ2-2,NA,NA,TRBV28,CASSLYAIPNIPLDSPNTGELFF,TGTGCCAGCAGTTTATACGCCATCCCTAATATACCACTTGACAGCCCGAACACCGGGGAGCTGTTTTTT
TRBJ1-6,NA,NA,TRBV7-9,CASTLGGGVNSPLHF,TGTGCCAGCACCCTAGGGGGGGGAGTAAATTCACCCCTCCACTTT
TRBJ1-1,NA,NA,TRBV20-1,CSASEGMNTEAFF,TGCAGTGCTAGTGAGGGAATGAACACTGAAGCTTTCTTT
TRBJ2-3,NA,few,TRBV7-8,CAGSDREVRDTQYF,TGTGCCGGGAGTGACAGGGAGGTTAGAGATACGCAGTATTTT
TRBJ1-6,TRBD1,NA,TRBV6-5,CASSYSTGIGSPLHF,TGTGCCAGCAGTTACTCGACAGGGATAGGTTCACCCCTCCACTTT
TRBJ2-1,TRBD2,NA,TRBV7-9,CASSLAPGLAFEQFF,TGTGCCAGCAGCTTAGCCCCGGGACTAGCATTTGAGCAGTTCTTC
TRBJ2-1,TRBD2,NA,TRBV18,CASSSGGPGQFF,TGTGCCAGCTCAAGCGGGGGCCCAGGGCAGTTCTTC
TRBJ2-7,TRBD1,NA,TRBV10-1,CASMGTGSGEQYF,TGCGCCAGCATGGGGACAGGCTCCGGCGAGCAGTACTTC
TRBJ2-1,TRBD2,few,TRBV19,CASSIEGTSGGQQFF,TGTGCCAGTAGTATAGAGGGGACTAGCGGGGGGCAGCAGTTCTTC
TRBJ2-1,NA,NA,TRBV10-3,CAITSSSSYNEQFF,TGTGCCATCACTTCGTCTTCATCTTACAATGAGCAGTTCTTC
TRBJ2-3,TRBD1,NA,TRBV7-3,CASSWTGGSTDTQYF,TGTGCCAGCAGCTGGACAGGGGGGAGCACAGATACGCAGTATTTT
TRBJ2-1,TRBD2,NA,TRBV19,CASRLADLGNEQFF,TGTGCCAGTAGGCTAGCGGACCTTGGGAATGAGCAGTTCTTC
TRBJ2-7,TRBD1,NA,TRBV10-3,CAIRAWDSRLPLGNEQYF,TGTGCCATCAGGGCCTGGGACAGTAGGCTCCCCTTGGGTAACGAGCAGTACTTC
TRBJ2-7,NA,NA,TRBV10-3,CAIRTGTQVSYEQYF,TGTGCCATCAGGACCGGGACACAAGTCTCCTACGAGCAGTACTTC